The 30 T cell receptor beta chains below were found in one sample sequenced in a study of T cell responses to AZD1222 COVID-19 vaccine. Profiling relied on immunoSEQ multiplex PCR, and the TCRdb table lists in-frame clones only, not all of them. Counted here are 130,000 or so clones, roughly 90% occurring once; the ten biggest clones make up 11%. Material: peripheral blood, obtained on day 0 of MenACWY control vaccination. The receptors were sampled from an adult in good health.

This chain uses TRBV7-9 with TRBJ1-5; D is undetermined. The CDR3 extends over 14 amino acids. Trimming removed 3 bases from V and 5 bases from J, with 11 bases in between. CDR1 and CDR2 from the germline V gene are SEHNR and FQNEAQ (reference sequence). The DNA of the CDR3 is TGTGCCAGCAGCTTTGACACGGACCATCAGCCCCAGCATTTT. It translates to CASSFDTDHQPQHF. Based on the CDR3 plus reference TRBV7-9 and TRBJ1-5, the full variable domain is DTGVSQNPRHKITKRGQNVTFRCDPISEHNRLYWYRQTLGQGPEFLTYFQNEAQLEKSRLLSDRFSAERPKGSFSTLEIQRTEQGDSAMYLCASSFDTDHQPQHFGDGTRLSIL.

The J gene is TRBJ2-7, the V gene TRBV29-1; 9 bases agree with TRBD1. Germline-derived CDR1 and CDR2 are SQVTM and ANQGSEA. This CDR3 has 13 residues. Trimming took 4 bases from V and 10 from J; bases not matched to a gene: 11. CDR3 sequence: CSVVKGTGLLQYF. Written as DNA, the CDR3 is TGCAGCGTTGTTAAGGGGACAGGGCTGCTACAGTACTTC.

The chain recombines TRBV5-1 with TRBJ1-1; tentatively, D is TRBD1 (5 bases). The V gene's germline CDR1 is SGHRS and CDR2 YFSETQ. Trimming removed 3 bases at V and 2 bases at J, with 11 bases between. The CDR3 loop spans 14 amino acids. The CDR3 region is CASSSRTGNTEAFF. The DNA for the CDR3 is TGCGCCAGCAGCTCAAGAACAGGAAACACTGAAGCTTTCTTT.

The V gene is TRBV29-1, the J gene TRBJ2-7; D tentatively reads TRBD1 or TRBD2 (5 bases each). The CDR3 covers 15 residues. Trimming removed 4 bases from V and 0 bases from J, with 16 bases in between. Germline CDR1 is SQVTM and CDR2 is ANQGSEA. Here the CDR3 reads CSVAGTVRDSYEQYF. CDR3 nucleotides: TGCAGCGTTGCTGGGACCGTAAGAGACTCCTACGAGCAGTACTTC.

V gene TRBV7-2 combines with J gene TRBJ1-2; D unresolved. With 4 bases removed from V and 4 bases from J, the gap between germline ends came to 16 bases. Looked up from germline, CDR1 is SGHTA and CDR2 is FQGNSA. The CDR3 has 15 residues. CDR3 nucleotide sequence: TGTGCCAGCAGCTCAGGCGACGGAGCCCTCTATGGCTACACCTTC. Its translation: CASSSGDGALYGYTF.

The chain is built from TRBV2 and TRBJ1-1; D is unclear. Germline lookup yields CDR1 SNHLY and CDR2 FYNNEI. The CDR3 spans 15 residues. V gave up 6 bases and J gave up 1 base, with 15 bases separating them. Here the CDR3 reads CASRVNLSPNTEAFF. DNA for the CDR3: TGTGCCAGCAGGGTTAATTTGAGCCCGAACACTGAAGCTTTCTTT.

The genes are TRBV2 and TRBJ2-5, with no clear D. V lost 4 bases and J 2 bases, leaving 8 bases between the germline ends. There are 13 residues in the CDR3. CDR1 is SNHLY, CDR2 FYNNEI, per germline. The CDR3 DNA is TGTGCCAGCAGTGCCCAGGTACAAGAGACCCAGTACTTC. This gives the protein CASSAQVQETQYF.

V is TRBV7-9 and J is TRBJ2-5; no firm D call. V was shortened by 1 base and J by 2 bases, with 2 bases between the two germline ends. Germline values: CDR1 SEHNR, CDR2 FQNEAQ (reference sequence). The CDR3 loop spans 12 amino acids. This chain's CDR3 is CASSLDQETQYF. Written as DNA, the CDR3 is TGTGCCAGCAGCTTAGATCAAGAGACCCAGTACTTC.

This chain connects TRBV5-6 to TRBJ2-1; TRBD2 matches 8 bases. Per germline, CDR1 SGHDT and CDR2 YYEEEE. V lost 4 bases, J lost 4 bases, and 7 bases stayed unmatched. The CDR3 is 15 amino acids. The chain's CDR3 is CASSLGLVSYNEQFF. CDR3 bases: TGTGCCAGCAGCCTGGGACTAGTTTCTTACAATGAGCAGTTCTTC.

This clone was detected once. The rearrangement joins TRBV28 to TRBJ2-1; TRBD2 matches 12 bases. V lost 1 base, J lost 6 bases, and 7 bases stayed unmatched. The V gene's germline CDR1 is MDHEN and CDR2 SYDVKM. The CDR3 loop spans 17 amino acids. Here the CDR3 DNA reads TGTGCCAGCAGTTTATCTAGCGGGAGGGGATTGGGCAATGAGCAGTTCTTC. It yields the protein CASSLSSGRGLGNEQFF.

In the case of this clone: Different DNA sequences within this sample yield the same CDR3. The chain carries TRBV3-1 (or the pseudogene TRBV3-2) and TRBJ1-5; possible D gene TRBD1, 6 bases. CDR3 length: 15 amino acids. The germline CDR1 and CDR2 sequences are LGHDT and YNNKEL (reference sequence). Trimming cost V 1 base and J 6 bases, with 13 bases left between them. The DNA for the CDR3 is TGTGCCAGCAGCCAAGGGTGGCAGGGGAGTCAGCCCCAGCATTTT. Encoded protein: CASSQGWQGSQPQHF.

The rearrangement uses TRBV2 and TRBJ2-1, with TRBD1 matching over 8 bases. The junction had 8 bases not matched to a gene; V was cut back by 3 bases and J by 7 bases. Per the germline V gene, CDR1 is SNHLY and CDR2 is FYNNEI. The CDR3 is 15 residues long. The CDR3 loop reads CASSEPRTGWNEQFF. The CDR3 coding sequence is TGTGCCAGCAGTGAGCCCCGGACAGGGTGGAATGAGCAGTTCTTC.

The chain couples TRBV6-4 to TRBJ1-2; 10 bases align to TRBD1. Germline CDR1 and CDR2: MRHNA and SNTAGT. Germline trimming cut 6 bases from V and 0 bases from J; bases unmatched to any gene: 7. This CDR3 is built from 16 residues. The CDR3 spells CASRGGTGDPNYGYTF. The CDR3, as DNA: TGTGCCAGCAGAGGCGGGACAGGGGATCCTAACTATGGCTACACCTTC.

The rearrangement links TRBV10-1 to TRBJ2-1; 8 positions agree with TRBD2. V trimming: 0 bases; J trimming: 7 bases; junction bases outside the gene matches: 8. Germline V CDR1 and CDR2: WNHNN, SYGVQD (reference sequence). The CDR3 extends over 16 amino acids. The CDR3 loop reads CASSESRGAAGNEQFF. The CDR3 region has the DNA TGCGCCAGCAGTGAGTCGCGGGGGGCGGCGGGGAATGAGCAGTTCTTC.

The gene calls are TRBV14 and TRBJ1-1; the match to TRBD1 covers 10 bases. J lost 4 bases, V lost 3 bases, and 5 bases had no gene match. The CDR3 loop spans 15 amino acids. CDR1 and CDR2 from the germline V gene are SGHDN and FVKESK. The CDR3 spells CASSQGRDRGTEAFF. CDR3 coding DNA: TGTGCCAGCAGCCAGGGCCGGGACAGGGGCACTGAAGCTTTCTTT.

The V gene is TRBV27, the J gene TRBJ2-5; TRBD1 aligns across 8 bases. This CDR3 is built from 13 residues. Germline V lookup: CDR1 MNHEY, CDR2 SMNVEV (reference sequence). With V trimmed by 5 bases and J by 6 bases, 5 bases remained unmatched. CDR3 amino acids: CASSTQGAQTQYF. The CDR3 DNA sequence: TGTGCCAGCAGTACGCAGGGGGCGCAGACCCAGTACTTC.

The chain carries TRBV5-8 and TRBJ1-5, with a tentative D call TRBD1 (6 bases). This CDR3 contains 16 residues. V lost 0 bases and J lost 7, with 17 bases in between. Germline CDR1 and CDR2: SGHTS and YDEGEE. CDR3 in DNA: TGTGCCAGCAGCTTGGCTAGCAGGGGCCTTCTGCAGCCCCAGCATTTT. This translates into CASSLASRGLLQPQHF.

The rearrangement uses TRBV10-3 and TRBJ2-1, with D possibly matching TRBD1 (5 bases). The ends were cut back, 4 bases at V and 7 bases at J, with 11 bases in the middle. This CDR3 has 13 residues. Germline V gene sequence: CDR1 ENHRY, CDR2 SYGVKD. The CDR3 spells CAISVAQGNEQFF. CDR3 bases: TGTGCCATCAGTGTTGCCCAGGGTAATGAGCAGTTCTTC.

V and J are TRBV13 and TRBJ1-4; 9 bases map to TRBD1. The CDR3 runs to 17 residues. Germline-derived CDR1 and CDR2 are PRHDT and FYEKMQ (reference sequence). V was pared by 4 bases and J by 6 bases, with 12 bases of the junction left unmatched. Here the CDR3 DNA reads TGTGCCAGCAGCTCCGGGACAGGGTATTCTGCTGATGAAAAACTGTTTTTT. It specifies CASSSGTGYSADEKLFF.

The V gene is TRBV7-9, the J gene TRBJ1-6; possibly TRBD1 for D (5 bases). The ends were cut back, 1 base at V and 14 bases at J, with 12 bases in the middle. Germline values: CDR1 SEHNR, CDR2 FQNEAQ (reference sequence). There are 13 residues in the CDR3. CDR3 nucleotides: TGTGCCAGCAGCTTAGATCCCCCAGGGTCCCTCCACTTT. It yields the protein CASSLDPPGSLHF.

V is TRBV29-1 and J is TRBJ2-7, with 8 bases lining up with TRBD1. V shed 6 bases, J shed 3 bases, and the junction held 7 bases outside the gene matches. CDR1 SQVTM and CDR2 ANQGSEA come from the germline V gene. This CDR3 has 13 amino acids. The CDR3: CSVTRTGRYEQYF. Here the CDR3 DNA reads TGCAGCGTAACGCGGACAGGGCGCTACGAGCAGTACTTC.

The chain uses TRBV29-1 and TRBJ2-7, with TRBD2 as a possible D gene (6 bases). Germline assignment: CDR1 SQVTM and CDR2 ANQGSEA. The V end was cut by 5 bases, the J end by 0 bases, with 11 bases between. The CDR3 length is 13 residues. The CDR3 DNA follows: TGCAGCGTTAGGGAGGTCTACTCCTACGAGCAGTACTTC. Amino acid sequence: CSVREVYSYEQYF.

The rearrangement uses TRBV9 and TRBJ2-3; tentative D call: TRBD2 (6 bases). Trimming pared 3 bases from V and 7 bases from J, leaving 12 bases between. CDR3 length: 13 amino acids. Germline V gene sequence: CDR1 SGDLS, CDR2 YYNGEE. Here the CDR3 DNA reads TGTGCCAGCAGCGCCCGGGAGCCAAATACGCAGTATTTT. Translated, it gives CASSAREPNTQYF.

The J gene is TRBJ2-6, the V gene TRBV15, with 9 bases fitting TRBD1. CDR1 is LNHNV and CDR2 is YYDKDF in the germline V gene (reference sequence). V dropped 5 bases and J dropped 3; count of bases not matched to a gene: 11. The CDR3 is 18 residues long. The CDR3 reads CATSLRDREKFGANVLTF. In nucleotides, the CDR3 is TGTGCCACCAGCCTGAGGGACAGGGAAAAATTTGGGGCCAACGTCCTGACTTTC.

The genes are TRBV29-1 and TRBJ2-7, with D possibly being TRBD1 or TRBD2 (5 bases each). The ends were cut back, 1 base at V and 4 bases at J, with 11 bases in the middle. CDR3 length equals 13 residues. Germline CDR1 and CDR2: SQVTM and ANQGSEA. CDR3 sequence reads: CSVEGQGEYEQYF. The CDR3 DNA is TGCAGCGTTGAAGGGCAGGGAGAATACGAGCAGTACTTC.

The V call is TRBV30, the J call TRBJ2-5, with 9 positions matching TRBD2. This CDR3 is 15 amino acids long. Germline V CDR1 and CDR2: GTSNPN, SVGIG (reference sequence). V was clipped by 2 bases and J by 6 bases; unmatched bases: 10. The CDR3 nucleotides are TGTGCCTGGAGTTTATATAGCGGGAGACTAAAGACCCAGTACTTC. It translates to CAWSLYSGRLKTQYF. The whole variable domain, filled in from reference TRBV30 and TRBJ2-5, reads SQTIHQWPATLVQPVGSPLSLECTVEGTSNPNLYWYRQAAGRGLQLLFYSVGIGQISSEVPQNLSASRPQDRQFILSSKKLLLSDSGFYLCAWSLYSGRLKTQYFGPGTRLLVL.

V usage is TRBV18 and J usage is TRBJ2-1; a possible D gene is TRBD1 (5 bases). Germline CDR1 is KGHSH and CDR2 is LQKENI. Between the trimmed V and J ends, which lost 3 bases and 1 base, there was a span of 13 bases. The CDR3 length is 16 residues. The DNA for the CDR3 is TGTGCCAGCTCACCGCCTCAGGGCGGTTCCTACAATGAGCAGTTCTTC. This translates into CASSPPQGGSYNEQFF.

The J gene is TRBJ1-1, the V gene TRBV19; TRBD1 aligns across 8 bases. The CDR3 runs to 13 residues. J was trimmed by 5 bases and V by 6 bases; bases with no gene match: 5. Germline loops: CDR1 LNHDA, CDR2 SQIVND (reference sequence). The CDR3 protein is CASRTGVGTEAFF. CDR3 DNA: TGTGCCAGTAGGACAGGGGTAGGAACTGAAGCTTTCTTT. The full variable domain, rest sourced from reference TRBV19 and TRBJ1-1, is DGGITQSPKYLFRKEGQNVTLSCEQNLNHDAMYWYRQDPGQGLRLIYYSQIVNDFQKGDIAEGYSVSREKKESFPLTVTSAQKNPTAFYLCASRTGVGTEAFFGQGTRLTVV.

The J gene is TRBJ2-2, the V gene TRBV24-1; 7 bases match TRBD2. The germline gives CDR1 KGHDR, CDR2 SFDVKD. CDR3 length: 16 residues. V lost 9 bases to trimming and J lost 4 bases; unmatched junction nucleotides: 13. CDR3 residues: CATSGRGGGGTGELFF. CDR3 nucleotide sequence: TGTGCCACCTCCGGCCGTGGGGGGGGAGGCACCGGGGAGCTGTTTTTT.

This chain links TRBV5-6 with TRBJ2-1; D not resolved. The germline V gene encodes CDR1 SGHDT and CDR2 YYEEEE. Deletions cut 1 base from V and 6 bases from J, with 5 bases between. The CDR3 totals 12 residues. CDR3 sequence reads: CASSLFANEQFF. CDR3 nucleotides: TGTGCCAGCAGCTTGTTCGCCAATGAGCAGTTCTTC.